This TCR beta chain was found in a study of cytomegalovirus exposure and HLA in healthy donors. The CDR3 covers 14 residues. Trimming shortened V by 5 bases and J by 5 bases, and 15 bases separated the two germline ends. The germline V gene encodes CDR1 LNHNV and CDR2 YYDKDF (reference sequence). Findings of the study overall: The authors assumed roughly uniform sequencing depth across donors for presence/absence analyses.

Notes on this clone: The antigen is undetermined.

60 Vbeta and 13 Jbeta primers were used in PCR. Only in-frame clones appear in the TCRdb table, and some are missing; sequencing was by immunoSEQ multiplex PCR. Seen here are about 140,000 clones, 80% observed once, and the top ten hold 13% to 15%. Sequencing input: PBMCs. This TCR was recovered from a woman between 40 and 50 years old in good health and CMV-seronegative. The chain is built from TRBV15 and TRBJ2-5; TRBD2 might be the D (6 bases). For the CDR3, the DNA is TGTGCCACCAGCGAGTTACCAGGAGGGGAGACCCAGTACTTC. Translated: CATSELPGGETQYF.